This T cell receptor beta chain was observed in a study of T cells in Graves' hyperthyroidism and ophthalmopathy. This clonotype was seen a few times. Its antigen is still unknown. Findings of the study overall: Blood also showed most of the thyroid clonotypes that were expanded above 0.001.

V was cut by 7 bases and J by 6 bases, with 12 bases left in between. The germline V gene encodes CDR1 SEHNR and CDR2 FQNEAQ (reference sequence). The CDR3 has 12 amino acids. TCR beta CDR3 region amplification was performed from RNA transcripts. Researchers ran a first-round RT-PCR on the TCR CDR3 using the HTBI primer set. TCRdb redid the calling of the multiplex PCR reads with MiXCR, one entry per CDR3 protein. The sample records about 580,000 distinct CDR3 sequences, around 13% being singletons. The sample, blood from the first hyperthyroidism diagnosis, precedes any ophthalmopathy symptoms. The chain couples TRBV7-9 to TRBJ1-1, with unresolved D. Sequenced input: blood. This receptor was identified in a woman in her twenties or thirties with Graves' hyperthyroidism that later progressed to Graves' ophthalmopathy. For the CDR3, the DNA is TGTGCCAGCACCCCAACCGTCCCTGAAGCTTTCTTT. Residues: CASTPTVPEAFF.